This TCR beta chain was documented in a study of CD8 T cells in Susac syndrome (dated by TCRdb to between 2018 and 2021). Some background on the complete study: Among the Susac syndrome patients who were sequenced, clinically active disease was present in more than five and clinical remission was observed in 8 or 9. At the time of blood withdrawal, Susac syndrome patients were either therapy-naive, taking corticosteroids (with some also receiving IVIg), or on IVIg alone. The study used repertoire sequencing to test whether antigen drove CD8+ T cell activation and differentiation in Susac syndrome.

Regarding this clonotype: Its antigen target is currently unknown. No qualities accompany the bases; no much larger clone lies one base away.

Peripheral blood CD8+ and CD4+ T cells from healthy donors, Susac syndrome patients and multiple sclerosis patients were profiled by high-throughput TCR beta sequencing. The Susac syndrome patients fulfilled recently defined diagnostic criteria for either definite or probable disease. Bulk CD8+ and CD4+ T cells were purified magnetically by negative isolation, whereas CD8+ TEMRA cells were enriched by FACS. Blood was collected in EDTA tubes and processed within 24 hours, with PBMCs isolated through density gradient centrifugation. PBMCs destined for TCR sequencing were cryopreserved in liquid nitrogen and later thawed in a 37 °C water bath. The sorted or isolated CD4+, CD8+ and CD8+ TEMRA cells had a purity of 90% or higher. Paper-wide results and their limitations: The study acknowledged that relatively few individuals were included in the TCR sequencing and HLA analysis. No clonal expansion was detected in the CD4+ T cell repertoire of Susac syndrome patients.

From the germline V gene, CDR1 is SGHRS and CDR2 is YFSETQ. V is cut by 2 bases and J by 1 base, and the space between the germline ends is 9 bases. The CDR3 runs 14 residues from the cysteine to the phenylalanine. Only the CDR3 region is kept as DNA, spanning 42 bases read in frame from base 1. RNA was extracted using the RNeasy kit, and roughly 0.5 to 1 ug of the RNA was reverse transcribed with random hexamers. The immunoSEQ multiplex PCR assay, covering 54 Vbeta and 13 Jbeta segments, was used to amplify TCR beta CDR3 regions. To correct PCR amplification bias, a synthetic template baseline was used for both primer optimization and computational correction. Regarding the original processing steps: Reads were assigned to V, D and J genes according to IMGT and analyzed in immunoSEQ Analyzer, with only productive sequences retained. Clonality was computed as one minus Shannon entropy normalized by log2 of the number of productive unique sequences. For each patient and control, public and private clones were evaluated within the 100 most prevalent clones. A clone was defined as Susac-specific if it was absent from the healthy and MS cohorts, from over 1,000 published viral clones and from other ImmuneACCESS disease sequences. In TCRdb, the public reads were trimmed at Q25 with fastp and aligned with MiXCR, with productive beta chains retained. Here each entry gathers all rows of one CDR3 protein and keeps the most common genes and DNA. V and J calls and clone size were set by TCRdb, not the authors. The sample table lists 150,000 to 200,000 distinct CDR3 sequences, 90% to 95% of them with a count of one. Approximately 0.086% of the sample lies in the top ten.

The rearrangement combines TRBV5-1 with TRBJ1-1; 6 matching bases give a weak D call of TRBD1. The origin of this receptor is a human donor with Susac syndrome. Sequencing was carried out using CD4+ T cells from PBMCs. At the DNA level, the sequence is TGCGCCAGCAGCTTCGGACAGTCGAACACTGAAGCTTTCTTT. The translation is CASSFGQSNTEAFF. With the portions outside the CDR3 filled from the reference TRBV5-1 and TRBJ1-1 genes, the complete variable region becomes KAGVTQTPRYLIKTRGQQVTLSCSPISGHRSVSWYQQTPGQGLQFLFEYFSETQRNKGNFPGRFSGRQFSNSRSEMNVSTLELGDSALYLCASSFGQSNTEAFFGQGTRLTVV.